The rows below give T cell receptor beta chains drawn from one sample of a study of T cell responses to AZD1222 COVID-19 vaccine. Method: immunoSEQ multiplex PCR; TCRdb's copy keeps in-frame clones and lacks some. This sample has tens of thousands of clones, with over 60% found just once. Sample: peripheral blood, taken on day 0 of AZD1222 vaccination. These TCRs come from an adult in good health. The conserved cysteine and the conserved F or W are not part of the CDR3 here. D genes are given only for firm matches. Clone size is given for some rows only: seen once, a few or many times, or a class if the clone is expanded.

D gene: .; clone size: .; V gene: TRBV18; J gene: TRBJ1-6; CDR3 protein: ASSLGFNSPLH
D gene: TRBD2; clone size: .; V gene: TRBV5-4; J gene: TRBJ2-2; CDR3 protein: ASSFGRTSQNTGELF
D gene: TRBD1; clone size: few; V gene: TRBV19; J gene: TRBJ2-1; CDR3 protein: ASSSFGTGVNEQF
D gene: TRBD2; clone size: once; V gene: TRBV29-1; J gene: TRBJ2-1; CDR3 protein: SVSGGSSYNEQF
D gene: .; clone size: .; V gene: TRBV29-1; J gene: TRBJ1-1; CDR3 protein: SVEPKAGTEAF
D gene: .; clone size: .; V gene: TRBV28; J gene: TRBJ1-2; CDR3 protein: ASRGVGYT
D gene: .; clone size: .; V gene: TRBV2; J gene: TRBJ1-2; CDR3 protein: ASSSTPRGENYGYT
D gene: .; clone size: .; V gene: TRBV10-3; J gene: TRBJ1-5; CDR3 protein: AISGSRGNQPQH
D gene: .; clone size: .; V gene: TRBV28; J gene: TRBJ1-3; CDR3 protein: ASSRDTNSGNTIY
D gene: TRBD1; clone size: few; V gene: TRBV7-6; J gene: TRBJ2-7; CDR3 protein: ASSLAPGQGYEQY
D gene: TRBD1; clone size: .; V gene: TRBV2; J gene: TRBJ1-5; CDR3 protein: ASSSDRDRNQPQH
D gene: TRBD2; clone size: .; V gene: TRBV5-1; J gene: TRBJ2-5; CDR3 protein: ASSLVTSGGQETQY
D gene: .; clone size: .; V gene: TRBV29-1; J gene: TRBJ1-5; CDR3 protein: SVQTGQQPQH
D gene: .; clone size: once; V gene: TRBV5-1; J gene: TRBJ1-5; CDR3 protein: ASSPGTPNQPQH
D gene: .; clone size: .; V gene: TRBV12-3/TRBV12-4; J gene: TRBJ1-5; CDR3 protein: ASSLAQDQPQH
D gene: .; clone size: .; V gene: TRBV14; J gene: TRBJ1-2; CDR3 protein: ASSPDRAYGYT
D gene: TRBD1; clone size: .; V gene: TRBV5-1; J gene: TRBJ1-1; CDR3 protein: ASSLGQGWVNTEAF
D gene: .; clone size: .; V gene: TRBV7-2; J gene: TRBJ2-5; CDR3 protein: ASSPRPVGGETQY
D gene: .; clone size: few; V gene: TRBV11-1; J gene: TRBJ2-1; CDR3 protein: ASSLDAPSTYNEQF
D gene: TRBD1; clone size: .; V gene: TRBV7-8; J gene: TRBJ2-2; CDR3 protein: ASSSYLGTGSTGELF
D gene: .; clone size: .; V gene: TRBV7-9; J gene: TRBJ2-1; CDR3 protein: ASSLQGYEQF
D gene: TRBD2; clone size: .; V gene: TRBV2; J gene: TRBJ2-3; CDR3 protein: ASSPTSGRSTDTQY
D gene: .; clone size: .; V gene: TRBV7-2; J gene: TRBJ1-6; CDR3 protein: ASSTPPGQYNSPLH
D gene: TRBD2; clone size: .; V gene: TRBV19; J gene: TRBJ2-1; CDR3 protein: ASRAGLNEQF